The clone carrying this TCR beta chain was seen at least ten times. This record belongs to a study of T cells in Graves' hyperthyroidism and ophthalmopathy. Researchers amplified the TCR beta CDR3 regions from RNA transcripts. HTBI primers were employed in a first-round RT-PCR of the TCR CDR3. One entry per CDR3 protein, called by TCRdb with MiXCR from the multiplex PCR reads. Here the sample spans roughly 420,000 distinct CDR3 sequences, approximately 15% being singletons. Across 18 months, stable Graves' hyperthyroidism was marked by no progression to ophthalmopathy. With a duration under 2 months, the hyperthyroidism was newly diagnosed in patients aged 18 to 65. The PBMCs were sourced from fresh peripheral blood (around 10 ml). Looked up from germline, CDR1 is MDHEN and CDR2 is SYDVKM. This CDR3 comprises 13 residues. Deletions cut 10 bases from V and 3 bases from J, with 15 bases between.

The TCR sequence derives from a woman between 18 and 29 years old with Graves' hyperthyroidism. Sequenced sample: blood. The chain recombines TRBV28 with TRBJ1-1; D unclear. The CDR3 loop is CATATHRYTEAFF. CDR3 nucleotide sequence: TGTGCCACAGCAACCCACCGGTACACTGAAGCTTTCTTT.